A selection of T cell receptor beta chains follows, all from one sample in a study of spatial heterogeneity in lung cancer. TCRdb reanalysed the 5' RACE reads using MiXCR and keeps one entry per CDR3 protein. The sample includes around 50,000 distinct CDR3 sequences, roughly 7.2% of them seen just once. Sequences were derived from PBMCs, sampled at surgery. Source of these receptors: a female donor with early-stage non-small cell lung cancer. Each CDR3 is given with its conserved first and last residue. A D gene is named only where the DNA matches it firmly. Clone sizes are given selectively: once, few, many, or a class where the clone is expanded.

J	V	D	size	CDR3	DNA
TRBJ1-2	TRBV5-5	-	-	CASSPAGDYGYTF	TGTGCCAGCAGCCCTGCCGGGGACTATGGCTACACCTTC
TRBJ2-7	TRBV20-1	-	-	CSAREGSIPSSYEQYF	TGCAGTGCTAGAGAAGGTTCTATTCCTAGCTCCTACGAGCAGTACTTC
TRBJ1-6	TRBV25-1	-	few	CASRPSRENSPLHF	TGTGCCAGCAGACCGTCCCGGGAAAATTCACCCCTCCACTTT
TRBJ1-5	TRBV20-1	-	-	CSARVTARDQPQHF	TGCAGTGCTAGAGTGACAGCCCGTGATCAGCCCCAGCATTTT
TRBJ2-2	TRBV23-1	-	few	CASMTRNTGELFF	TGCGCCAGCATGACAAGAAACACCGGGGAGCTGTTTTTT
TRBJ1-6	TRBV7-2	-	few	CASSLDKNSPLHF	TGTGCCAGCAGCTTAGATAAGAATTCACCCCTCCACTTT
TRBJ2-7	TRBV5-1	-	-	CASSRAATYEQYF	TGCGCCAGCAGCCGGGCAGCCACCTACGAGCAGTACTTC
TRBJ2-1	TRBV7-2	TRBD1	many	CASSLYGQGNEQFF	TGTGCCAGCAGCTTATATGGACAGGGGAATGAGCAGTTCTTC
TRBJ2-2	TRBV6-2/TRBV6-3	-	-	CASGRPPGSNTGELFF	TGTGCCAGCGGACGGCCTCCGGGATCGAACACCGGGGAGCTGTTTTTT
TRBJ2-7	TRBV6-2/TRBV6-3	TRBD2	-	CASSYSASGGYEQYF	TGTGCCAGCAGTTACTCCGCTAGCGGGGGTTACGAGCAGTACTTC
TRBJ1-5	TRBV19	-	many	CASSRKNQPQHF	TGTGCCAGTAGTAGGAAGAATCAGCCCCAGCATTTT
TRBJ2-3	TRBV6-2/TRBV6-3	TRBD2	medium-sized	CASSYWPSGGDTQYF	TGTGCCAGCAGTTACTGGCCTAGCGGAGGAGATACGCAGTATTTT
TRBJ2-3	TRBV4-1	TRBD2	many	CASSQEGGLAPTDTQYF	TGCGCCAGCAGCCAAGAGGGCGGACTAGCACCCACAGATACGCAGTATTTT
TRBJ2-2	TRBV30	-	-	CAWRTGFTGELFF	TGTGCCTGGAGAACAGGGTTCACCGGGGAGCTGTTTTTT
TRBJ2-3	TRBV19	-	few	CASSISGARGADTQYF	TGTGCCAGTAGTATATCGGGCGCACGTGGGGCAGATACGCAGTATTTT
TRBJ1-5	TRBV29-1	-	many	CSVGQSNQPQHF	TGCAGCGTTGGACAGAGCAATCAGCCCCAGCATTTT
TRBJ2-7	TRBV19	-	-	CASSLSASYEQYF	TGTGCCAGTAGCCTCTCTGCCTCCTACGAGCAGTACTTC
TRBJ2-2	TRBV6-2/TRBV6-3	TRBD1	-	CASSQQGRAGELFF	TGTGCCAGCAGCCAACAGGGGCGGGCCGGGGAGCTGTTTTTT
TRBJ2-3	TRBV28	TRBD2	-	CASSVSGGGEVTQYF	TGTGCCAGCAGTGTAAGCGGGGGGGGAGAGGTCACGCAGTATTTT
TRBJ2-5	TRBV5-4	-	few	CASSSGAGARETQYF	TGTGCCAGCAGCTCCGGGGCGGGGGCGCGGGAGACCCAGTACTTC
TRBJ1-3	TRBV15	-	-	CATSRDQAYGNTIYF	TGTGCCACCAGCAGAGACCAGGCCTACGGAAACACCATATATTTT
TRBJ2-7	TRBV7-6	TRBD1	few	CASSFGQGYEQYF	TGTGCCAGCAGCTTTGGACAGGGCTACGAGCAGTACTTC
TRBJ1-2	TRBV6-5	TRBD1	few	CAVGGSGYTF	TGTGCCGTAGGGGGCAGCGGCTACACCTTC
TRBJ2-1	TRBV9	TRBD2	-	CASSVDTSGGIYNEQFF	TGTGCCAGCAGCGTAGACACTAGCGGGGGGATATACAATGAGCAGTTCTTC
TRBJ1-1	TRBV16	-	many	CASSQLGVNTEAFF	TGTGCCAGCAGCCAATTGGGGGTGAACACTGAAGCTTTCTTT
TRBJ1-1	TRBV19	-	many	CASRPQVSNTEAFF	TGTGCCAGTAGACCCCAGGTTTCGAACACTGAAGCTTTCTTT
TRBJ1-6	TRBV5-4	-	many	CASSLDGNSPLHF	TGTGCCAGCAGCTTGGACGGGAATTCACCCCTCCACTTT
TRBJ2-1	TRBV30	-	-	CAWRSEGGSGNEQFF	TGTGCCTGGAGAAGTGAGGGGGGGTCTGGTAATGAGCAGTTCTTC
TRBJ2-7	TRBV9	TRBD1	many	CASSSGGFGAYEQYF	TGTGCCAGCAGCTCAGGGGGCTTTGGGGCCTACGAGCAGTACTTC
TRBJ2-5	TRBV23-1	TRBD1	few	CASSRGDRAPQETQYF	TGCGCCAGCAGTCGAGGGGACAGGGCCCCCCAAGAGACCCAGTACTTC
TRBJ1-4	TRBV24-1	-	few	CAVRQSTEKLFF	TGTGCCGTCCGGCAGAGCACTGAAAAACTGTTTTTT
TRBJ2-1	TRBV7-7	TRBD2	few	CASSLDVGGVLFF	TGTGCCAGCAGCTTAGACGTGGGGGGGGTTCTGTTCTTC
TRBJ1-2	TRBV10-2	TRBD1	few	CASLRNGQGLNTF	TGCGCCAGCCTCAGAAACGGACAGGGGCTTAACACCTTC
TRBJ2-2	TRBV28	-	-	CASSFRGGASGELFF	TGTGCCAGCAGTTTTCGCGGCGGGGCGTCGGGGGAGCTGTTTTTT
TRBJ2-3	TRBV4-3	TRBD1	many	CASSLTGTGLPTDTQYF	TGCGCCAGCAGCCTAACCGGGACAGGTCTTCCCACAGATACGCAGTATTTT
TRBJ1-1	TRBV12-3/TRBV12-4	-	-	CASSRNRHTEAFF	TGTGCCAGCAGTCGAAACAGACACACTGAAGCTTTCTTT
TRBJ1-1	TRBV19	-	many	CASSIKVNTEAFF	TGTGCCAGTAGTATCAAGGTAAACACTGAAGCTTTCTTT
TRBJ2-3	TRBV20-1	TRBD2	many	CSARDGSKAGIVFTQYF	TGCAGTGCTAGAGACGGATCCAAAGCGGGGATCGTATTTACGCAGTATTTT
TRBJ2-1	TRBV5-6	TRBD2	many	CASSPPGGGRWNNEQFF	TGTGCCAGCAGCCCACCGGGAGGTGGCAGGTGGAACAATGAGCAGTTCTTC
TRBJ1-1	TRBV5-1	-	few	CASSYNTVGTEAFF	TGCGCCAGCAGCTATAACACGGTTGGGACTGAAGCTTTCTTT
TRBJ1-4	TRBV15	-	-	CATSRDVGPTGEKLFF	TGTGCCACCAGCAGAGACGTGGGACCCACCGGTGAAAAACTGTTTTTT
TRBJ2-7	TRBV2	-	-	CASTYWDYEQYF	TGTGCCAGCACCTACTGGGACTACGAGCAGTACTTC
TRBJ1-6	TRBV6-2/TRBV6-3	-	-	CASSYSSSSYNSPLHF	TGTGCCAGCAGTTACTCGAGCAGCTCCTATAATTCACCCCTCCACTTT
TRBJ1-5	TRBV6-5	-	few	CASRQYGSLSNQPQHF	TGTGCCAGCAGGCAGTACGGTTCACTTAGCAATCAGCCCCAGCATTTT
TRBJ2-3	TRBV12-3/TRBV12-4	-	-	CASSFRRGSADTQYF	TGTGCCAGCAGTTTCAGGCGGGGTAGCGCAGATACGCAGTATTTT
TRBJ2-1	TRBV20-1	-	many	CSARIDNEQFF	TGCAGTGCAAGAATCGACAATGAGCAGTTCTTC
TRBJ1-6	TRBV5-5	-	few	CASSWGLENSPLHF	TGTGCCAGCAGCTGGGGTCTCGAAAATTCACCCCTCCACTTT
TRBJ1-2	TRBV12-3/TRBV12-4	-	-	CASSLRRGVDYGYTF	TGTGCCAGCAGTTTACGGAGAGGGGTTGACTATGGCTACACCTTC
TRBJ2-3	TRBV7-8	-	many	CASSLPSADTQYF	TGTGCCAGCAGCTTACCTAGTGCGGATACGCAGTATTTT
TRBJ2-7	TRBV5-4	TRBD1	-	CASRSSQGAYEQYF	TGTGCCAGCAGATCCTCCCAGGGGGCCTACGAGCAGTACTTC